Detailed here is one T cell receptor (beta chain). Germline is not matched at one junction end, which may reflect a read error. Each CDR3 protein is one row after TCRdb ran MiXCR on the PCR reads. Of about 10,000 distinct CDR3 sequences in the sample, approximately 50% were seen once. The CDR3 consists of 16 residues. The record originates from a study of CD4 and CD8 cells across lung adenocarcinoma regions. Source material: CD8+ T cells from the margin of a lung tumor. The rearrangement links TRBV12-3 or TRBV12-4 to TRBJ2-1; 8 bases are a match to TRBD2. The TCR comes from a male donor with lung adenocarcinoma. The CD4 and CD8 labels of this study may be unreliable. DNA of the CDR3: TGTGCCAGCAGTAACCCGGGACTAGGGCGATTCAATGCGCAGTTTTTT. Its translation: CASSNPGLGRFNAQFF.